The clone carrying this T cell receptor beta chain was recorded many times. Individual cDNA molecules carried attached unique molecular identifiers. Via MiXCR, TCRdb re-called the 5' RACE reads, giving one row per CDR3 protein. The profile shows tens of thousands of distinct CDR3 sequences, around 12% of them singletons. These data belong to a study of early T cells in non-severe SARS-CoV-2 infection. This receptor was taken from an adult who was a healthcare worker with PCR-confirmed SARS-CoV-2 infection or an uninfected control (not recorded which). The sequenced sample was whole blood.

This CDR3 is CASSQEGRGYTF. The DNA for the CDR3 is TGTGCCAGCAGCCAAGAAGGACGGGGCTACACCTTC. The chain joins TRBV3-1 to TRBJ1-2, with D hard to call. The CDR3 is made up of 12 amino acids. V was pared by 0 bases and J by 8 bases, with 7 bases between. Per the germline V gene, CDR1 is LGHDT and CDR2 is YNNKEL (reference sequence).